A single sample is the source of the 2 T cell receptor beta chains below, sequenced in a study of early T cells in non-severe SARS-CoV-2 infection. TCRdb ran MiXCR on the 5' RACE reads and lists one entry per CDR3 protein. This repertoire shows around 28,000 distinct CDR3 sequences, around 6% found once; its top ten account for approximately 6.6%. The specimen sequenced was whole blood. The receptors here all came from an adult who was a healthcare worker with PCR-confirmed SARS-CoV-2 infection or an uninfected control (not recorded which).

Ten or more counts support this clonotype. J is TRBJ2-1 and V is TRBV7-2, with D uncertain. There are 12 residues in the CDR3. CDR1 and CDR2 from the germline V gene are SGHTA and FQGNSA. The ends were cut back, 5 bases at V and 9 bases at J, with 11 bases in the middle. CDR3 sequence reads: CASSPLAREQFF. As DNA, the CDR3 is TGTGCCAGCAGCCCGCTGGCCCGTGAGCAGTTCTTC.

This clonotype was picked up a small number of times. The gene calls are TRBV10-3 and TRBJ1-1; the match to TRBD1 covers 11 bases. The CDR3 runs 15 residues. The germline V gene encodes CDR1 ENHRY and CDR2 SYGVKD. The V and J ends lost 6 bases and 4 bases, in that order; junction bases with no gene match: 7. For the CDR3, the DNA is TGTGCCATCAGGAACCCGGGACAGGGGGGCACTGAAGCTTTCTTT. Translation: CAIRNPGQGGTEAFF.